This T cell receptor beta chain was sequenced during a study of shared T cell receptors in the human thymus. J gave up 0 bases and V 5 bases, and 7 bases lay outside the gene matches. Germline CDR1 reads SEHNR; CDR2 reads FQNEAQ (reference sequence). The CDR3 has 16 residues. Libraries were prepared by immunoSEQ multiplex PCR; TCRdb keeps only in-frame clonotypes and omits some of them. This repertoire shows under 850,000 clones, more than 75% found once; its top ten account for 0.01%. The same sample was also studied in work on human thymus T cells. That publication notes: Thymic repertoires from unrelated individuals overlapped highly, related research reported.

The sample consisted of thymocytes. This receptor was taken from a boy under three years old with a congenital heart defect. The chain links TRBV7-9 to TRBJ1-2, with 9 bases matching TRBD1. This chain's CDR3 is CASSQGQGFSNYGYTF. CDR3 in DNA: TGTGCCAGCAGCCAGGGACAGGGATTCTCTAACTATGGCTACACCTTC.